This TCR beta chain was captured by sequencing in a study of blood T cell repertoires in COVID-19. The wider study: Collection of acute and convalescent COVID-19 samples took place in the United States, Italy and Spain. Nucleic acid was either cDNA or gDNA, and it came from T cells, B-cell-depleted T cells, or PBMCs.

As processed by the authors: Reference gene primer amplification gave nucleated cell count estimates. Repertoires were generated with immunoSEQ multiplex PCR, while TCRdb's copy carries only in-frame clones and drops some. That table gives V, J and clone size, and the DNA gave D and trimming. The data contain around 300,000 clones, about 86% of them singletons. The germline V and J ends were trimmed by 4 bases and 7 bases, with 9 bases remaining between them. Germline assignment: CDR1 SGHRS and CDR2 YFSETQ. The CDR3 has 12 amino acids. Material for sequencing was peripheral blood. The sequence derives from a man between 25 and 39 years old with active or convalescent COVID-19. This chain connects TRBV5-1 to TRBJ2-1, with unresolved D. CDR3 region: CASSQTENEQFF. For the CDR3, the DNA is TGCGCCAGCAGCCAGACGGAGAATGAGCAGTTCTTC.